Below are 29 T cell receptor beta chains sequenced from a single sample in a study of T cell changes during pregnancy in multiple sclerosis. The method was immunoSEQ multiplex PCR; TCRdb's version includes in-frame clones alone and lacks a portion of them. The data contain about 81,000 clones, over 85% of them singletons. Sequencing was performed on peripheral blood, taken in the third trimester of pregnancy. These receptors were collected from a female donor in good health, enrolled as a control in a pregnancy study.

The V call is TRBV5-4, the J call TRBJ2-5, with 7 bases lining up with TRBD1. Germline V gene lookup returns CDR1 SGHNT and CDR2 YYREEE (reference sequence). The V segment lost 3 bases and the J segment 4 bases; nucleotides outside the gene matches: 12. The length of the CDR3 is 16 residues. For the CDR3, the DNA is TGTGCCAGCAGCTCCCGAATTACAGGGGTTAGAGAGACCCAGTACTTC. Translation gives CASSSRITGVRETQYF.

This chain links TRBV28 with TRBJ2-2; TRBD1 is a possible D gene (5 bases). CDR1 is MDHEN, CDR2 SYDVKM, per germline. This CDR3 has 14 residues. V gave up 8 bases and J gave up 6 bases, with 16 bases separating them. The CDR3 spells CASGPIVGPGELFF. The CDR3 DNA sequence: TGTGCCAGCGGCCCGATCGTGGGGCCCGGGGAGCTGTTTTTT.

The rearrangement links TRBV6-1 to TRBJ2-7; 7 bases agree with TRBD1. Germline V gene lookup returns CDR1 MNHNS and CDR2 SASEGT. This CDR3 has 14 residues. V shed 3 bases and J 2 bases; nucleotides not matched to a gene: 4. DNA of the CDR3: TGTGCCAGCAGTGAGATCCAGGGGGCCTACGAGCAGTACTTC. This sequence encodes CASSEIQGAYEQYF.

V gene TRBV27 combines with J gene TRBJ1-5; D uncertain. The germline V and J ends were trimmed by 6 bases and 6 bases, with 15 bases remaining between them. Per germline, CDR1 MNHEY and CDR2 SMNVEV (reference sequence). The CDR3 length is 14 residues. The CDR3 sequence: CASRKAGSPQPQHF. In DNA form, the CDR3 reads TGTGCCAGCAGAAAAGCGGGGTCTCCTCAGCCCCAGCATTTT.

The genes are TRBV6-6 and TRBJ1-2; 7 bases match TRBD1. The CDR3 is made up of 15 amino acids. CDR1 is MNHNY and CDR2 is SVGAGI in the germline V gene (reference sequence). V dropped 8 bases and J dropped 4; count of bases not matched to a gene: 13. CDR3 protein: CASRNLDRRSYGYTF. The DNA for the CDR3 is TGTGCCAGCCGTAATTTGGACAGGCGAAGCTATGGCTACACCTTC.

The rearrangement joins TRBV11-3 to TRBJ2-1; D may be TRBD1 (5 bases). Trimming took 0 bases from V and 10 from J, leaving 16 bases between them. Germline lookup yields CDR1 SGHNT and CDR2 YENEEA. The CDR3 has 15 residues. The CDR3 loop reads CASSLDGVGLGEQFF. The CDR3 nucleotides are TGTGCCAGCAGCTTAGATGGGGTGGGGCTAGGAGAGCAGTTCTTC.

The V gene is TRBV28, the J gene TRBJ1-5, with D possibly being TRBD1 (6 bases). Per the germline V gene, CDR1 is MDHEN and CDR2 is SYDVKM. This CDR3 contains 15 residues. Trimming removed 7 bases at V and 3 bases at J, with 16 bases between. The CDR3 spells CASILSQGNNQPQHF. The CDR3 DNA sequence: TGTGCCAGCATTTTGTCGCAGGGGAACAATCAGCCCCAGCATTTT. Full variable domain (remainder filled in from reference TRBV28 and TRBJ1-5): DVKVTQSSRYLVKRTGEKVFLECVQDMDHENMFWYRQDPGLGLRLIYFSYDVKMKEKGDIPEGYSVSREKKERFSLILESASTNQTSMYLCASILSQGNNQPQHFGDGTRLSIL.

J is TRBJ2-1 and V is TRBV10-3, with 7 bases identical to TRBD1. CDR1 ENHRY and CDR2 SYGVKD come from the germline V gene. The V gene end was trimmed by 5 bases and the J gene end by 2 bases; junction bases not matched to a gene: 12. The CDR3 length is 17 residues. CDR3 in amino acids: CAISTLRTGSTYNEQFF. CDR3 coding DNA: TGTGCCATCAGTACACTCAGGACAGGATCTACCTACAATGAGCAGTTCTTC.

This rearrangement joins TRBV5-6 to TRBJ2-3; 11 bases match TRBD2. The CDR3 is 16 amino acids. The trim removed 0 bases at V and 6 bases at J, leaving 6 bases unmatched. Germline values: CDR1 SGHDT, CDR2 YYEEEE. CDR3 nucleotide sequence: TGTGCCAGCAGCTTGGCGTCTAGCGGGGGGTCGGATACGCAGTATTTT. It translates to CASSLASSGGSDTQYF.

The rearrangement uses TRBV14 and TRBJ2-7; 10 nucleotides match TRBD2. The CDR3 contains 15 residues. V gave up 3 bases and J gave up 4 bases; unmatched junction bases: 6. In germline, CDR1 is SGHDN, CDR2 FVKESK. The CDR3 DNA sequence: TGTGCCAGCAGCCAGGATAGCGGGGGGAGATACGAGCAGTACTTC. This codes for CASSQDSGGRYEQYF. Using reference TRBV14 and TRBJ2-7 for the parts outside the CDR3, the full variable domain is EAGVTQFPSHSVIEKGQTVTLRCDPISGHDNLYWYRRVMGKEIKFLLHFVKESKQDESGMPNNRFLAERTGGTYSTLKVQPAELEDSGVYFCASSQDSGGRYEQYFGPGTRLTVT.

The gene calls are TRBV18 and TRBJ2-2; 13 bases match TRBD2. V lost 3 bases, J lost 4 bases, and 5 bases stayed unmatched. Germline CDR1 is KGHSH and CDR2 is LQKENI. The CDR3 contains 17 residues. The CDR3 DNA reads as TGTGCCAGCTCACCGCAACTAGCGGGAGGGAGCACCGGGGAGCTGTTTTTT. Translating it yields CASSPQLAGGSTGELFF.

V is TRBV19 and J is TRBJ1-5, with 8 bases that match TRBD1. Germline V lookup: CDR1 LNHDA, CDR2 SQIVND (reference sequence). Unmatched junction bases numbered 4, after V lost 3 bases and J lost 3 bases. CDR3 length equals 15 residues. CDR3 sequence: CASSIDRGFNQPQHF. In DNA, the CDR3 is TGTGCCAGTAGTATTGACAGGGGCTTCAATCAGCCCCAGCATTTT.

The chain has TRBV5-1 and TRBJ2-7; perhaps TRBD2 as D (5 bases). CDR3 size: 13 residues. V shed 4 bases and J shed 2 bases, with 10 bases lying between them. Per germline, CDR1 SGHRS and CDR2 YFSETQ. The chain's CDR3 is CASSPGSPYEQYF. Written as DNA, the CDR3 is TGCGCCAGCAGCCCGGGATCCCCCTACGAGCAGTACTTC.

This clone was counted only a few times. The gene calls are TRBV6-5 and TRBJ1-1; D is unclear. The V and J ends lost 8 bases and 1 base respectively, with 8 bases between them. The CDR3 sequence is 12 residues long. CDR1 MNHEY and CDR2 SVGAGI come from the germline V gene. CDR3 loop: CASQRGNTEAFF. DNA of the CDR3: TGTGCCAGCCAACGGGGGAACACTGAAGCTTTCTTT.

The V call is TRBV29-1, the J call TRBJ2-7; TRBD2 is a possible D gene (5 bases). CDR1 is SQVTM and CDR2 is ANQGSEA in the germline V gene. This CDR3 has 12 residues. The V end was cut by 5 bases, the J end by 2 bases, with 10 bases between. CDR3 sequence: CSVREGTYEQYF. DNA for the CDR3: TGCAGCGTTCGTGAGGGAACCTACGAGCAGTACTTC.

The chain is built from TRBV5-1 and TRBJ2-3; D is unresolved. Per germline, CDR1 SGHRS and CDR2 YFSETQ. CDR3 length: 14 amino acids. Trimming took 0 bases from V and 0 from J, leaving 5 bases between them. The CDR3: CASSLGTSTDTQYF. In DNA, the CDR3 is TGCGCCAGCAGCTTGGGCACAAGCACAGATACGCAGTATTTT.

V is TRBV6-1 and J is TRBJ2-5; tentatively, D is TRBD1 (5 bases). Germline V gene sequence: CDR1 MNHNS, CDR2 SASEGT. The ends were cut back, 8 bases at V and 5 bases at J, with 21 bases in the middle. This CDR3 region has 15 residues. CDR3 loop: CASGRASYGLETQYF. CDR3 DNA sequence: TGTGCCAGCGGCAGGGCTAGTTACGGTTTGGAGACCCAGTACTTC.

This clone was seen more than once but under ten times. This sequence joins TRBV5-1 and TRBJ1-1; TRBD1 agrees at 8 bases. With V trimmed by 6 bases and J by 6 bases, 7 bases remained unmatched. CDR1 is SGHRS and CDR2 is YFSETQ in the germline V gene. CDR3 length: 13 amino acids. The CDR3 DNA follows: TGCGCCAGCAACGATGCAGGGGGCCCTGAAGCTTTCTTT. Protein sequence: CASNDAGGPEAFF. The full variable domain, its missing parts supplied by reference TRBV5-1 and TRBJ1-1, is KAGVTQTPRYLIKTRGQQVTLSCSPISGHRSVSWYQQTPGQGLQFLFEYFSETQRNKGNFPGRFSGRQFSNSRSEMNVSTLELGDSALYLCASNDAGGPEAFFGQGTRLTVV.

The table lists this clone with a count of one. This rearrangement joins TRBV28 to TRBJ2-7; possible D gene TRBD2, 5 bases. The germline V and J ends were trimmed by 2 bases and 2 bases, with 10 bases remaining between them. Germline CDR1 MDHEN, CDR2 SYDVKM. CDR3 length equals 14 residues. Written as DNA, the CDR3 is TGTGCCAGCAGTTTAGCGGCCGGGGCCTACGAGCAGTACTTC. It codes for CASSLAAGAYEQYF.

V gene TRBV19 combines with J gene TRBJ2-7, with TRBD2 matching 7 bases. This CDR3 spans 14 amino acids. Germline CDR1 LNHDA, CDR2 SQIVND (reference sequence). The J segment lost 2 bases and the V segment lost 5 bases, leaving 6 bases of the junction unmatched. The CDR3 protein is CASSEASGTYEQYF. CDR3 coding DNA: TGTGCCAGTAGTGAGGCTAGCGGAACCTACGAGCAGTACTTC. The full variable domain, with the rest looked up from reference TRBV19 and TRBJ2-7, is DGGITQSPKYLFRKEGQNVTLSCEQNLNHDAMYWYRQDPGQGLRLIYYSQIVNDFQKGDIAEGYSVSREKKESFPLTVTSAQKNPTAFYLCASSEASGTYEQYFGPGTRLTVT.

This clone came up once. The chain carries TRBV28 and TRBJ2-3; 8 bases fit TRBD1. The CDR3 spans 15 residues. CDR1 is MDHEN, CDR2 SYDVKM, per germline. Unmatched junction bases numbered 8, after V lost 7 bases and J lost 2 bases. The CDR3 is CASNAGQGVTDTQYF. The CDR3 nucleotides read TGTGCCAGCAATGCTGGACAGGGAGTCACAGATACGCAGTATTTT.

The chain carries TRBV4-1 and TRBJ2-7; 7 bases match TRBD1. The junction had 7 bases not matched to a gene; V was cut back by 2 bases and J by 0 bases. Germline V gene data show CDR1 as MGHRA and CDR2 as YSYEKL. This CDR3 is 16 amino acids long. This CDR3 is CASSQPGQASSYEQYF. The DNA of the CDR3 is TGCGCCAGCAGCCAACCCGGACAGGCGAGCTCCTACGAGCAGTACTTC.

The chain's CDR3 is CASSPRSDTQYF. The DNA of the CDR3 is TGTGCCAGCTCACCTCGGAGTGATACGCAGTATTTT. The chain links TRBV18 to TRBJ2-3; D not certain. The CDR3 length is 12 residues. The germline V gene encodes CDR1 KGHSH and CDR2 LQKENI. Trimming stripped 3 bases from V and 6 bases from J, with 7 bases between.

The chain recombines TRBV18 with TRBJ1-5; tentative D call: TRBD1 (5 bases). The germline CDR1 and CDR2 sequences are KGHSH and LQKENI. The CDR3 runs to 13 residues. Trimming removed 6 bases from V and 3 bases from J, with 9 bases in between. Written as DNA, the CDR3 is TGTGCCAGCTCGCAGGACAACAATCAGCCCCAGCATTTT. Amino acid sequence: CASSQDNNQPQHF.

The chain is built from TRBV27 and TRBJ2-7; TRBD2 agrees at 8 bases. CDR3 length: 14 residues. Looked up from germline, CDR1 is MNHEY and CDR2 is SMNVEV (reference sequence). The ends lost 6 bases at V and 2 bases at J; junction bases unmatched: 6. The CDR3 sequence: CASSLSAGAYEQYF. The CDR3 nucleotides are TGTGCCAGCAGCCTCTCAGCGGGGGCCTACGAGCAGTACTTC.

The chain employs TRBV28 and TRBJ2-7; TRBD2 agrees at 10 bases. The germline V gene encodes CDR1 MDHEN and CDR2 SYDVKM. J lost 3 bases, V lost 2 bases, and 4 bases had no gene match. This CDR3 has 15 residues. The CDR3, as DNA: TGTGCCAGCAGTTTAATAGCGGGAGGCCGCTACGAGCAGTACTTC. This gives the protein CASSLIAGGRYEQYF.

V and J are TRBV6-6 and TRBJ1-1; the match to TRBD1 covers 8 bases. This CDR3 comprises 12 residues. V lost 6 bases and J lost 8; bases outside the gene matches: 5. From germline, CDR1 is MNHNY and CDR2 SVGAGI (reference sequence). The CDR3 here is CASRRQGTEAFF. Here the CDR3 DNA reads TGTGCCAGCAGGAGACAGGGGACCGAAGCTTTCTTT.

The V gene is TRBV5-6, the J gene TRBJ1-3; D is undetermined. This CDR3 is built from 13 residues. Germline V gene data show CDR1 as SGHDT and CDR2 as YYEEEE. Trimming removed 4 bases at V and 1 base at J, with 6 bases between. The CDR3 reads CASSVQSGNTIYF. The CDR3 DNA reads TGTGCCAGCAGCGTACAGTCTGGAAACACCATATATTTT.

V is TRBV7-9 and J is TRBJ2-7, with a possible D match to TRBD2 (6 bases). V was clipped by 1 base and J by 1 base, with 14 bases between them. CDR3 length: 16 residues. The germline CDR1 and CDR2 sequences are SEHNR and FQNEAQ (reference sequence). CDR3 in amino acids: CASSLGGGGASYEQYF. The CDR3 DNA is TGTGCCAGCAGCTTAGGGGGAGGAGGGGCTTCCTACGAGCAGTACTTC.